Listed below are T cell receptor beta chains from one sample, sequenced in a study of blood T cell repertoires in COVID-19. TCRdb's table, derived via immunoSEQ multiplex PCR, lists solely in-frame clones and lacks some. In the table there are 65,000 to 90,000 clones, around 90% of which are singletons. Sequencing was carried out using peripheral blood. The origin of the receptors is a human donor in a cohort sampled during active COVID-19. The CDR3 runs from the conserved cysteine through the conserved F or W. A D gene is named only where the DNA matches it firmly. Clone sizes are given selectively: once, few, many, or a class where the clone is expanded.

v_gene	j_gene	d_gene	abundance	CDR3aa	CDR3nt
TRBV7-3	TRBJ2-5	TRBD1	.	CASSSGQGRETQYF	TGTGCCAGCAGCTCCGGACAGGGAAGAGAGACCCAGTACTTC
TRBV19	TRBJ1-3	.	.	CASSIAPGRGNTIYF	TGTGCCAGTAGTATAGCCCCAGGGCGTGGAAACACCATATATTTT
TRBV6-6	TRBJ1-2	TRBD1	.	CASSYDREFGYTF	TGTGCCAGCAGTTATGACAGGGAGTTCGGCTACACCTTC
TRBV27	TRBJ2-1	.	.	CASRDGGSSYNEQFF	TGTGCCAGCAGGGATGGGGGGAGCTCCTACAATGAGCAGTTCTTC
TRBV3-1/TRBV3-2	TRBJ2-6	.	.	CASSPGGGAGANVLTF	TGTGCCAGCAGCCCTGGGGGGGGCGCTGGGGCCAACGTCCTGACTTTC
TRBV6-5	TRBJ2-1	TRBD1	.	CASIGQGRLGEQFF	TGTGCCAGCATTGGACAGGGACGGCTCGGTGAGCAGTTCTTC
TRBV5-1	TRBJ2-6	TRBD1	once	CASSRGQGGSSGANVLTF	TGCGCCAGCAGCCGAGGACAGGGGGGTAGCTCTGGGGCCAACGTCCTGACTTTC
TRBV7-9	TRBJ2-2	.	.	CASSLAGLGGELFF	TGTGCCAGCAGCTTAGCGGGCCTTGGAGGGGAGCTGTTTTTT
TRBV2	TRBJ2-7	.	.	CASCAAIDCYEQYF	TGTGCCAGCTGCGCCGCCATTGACTGTTACGAGCAGTACTTC
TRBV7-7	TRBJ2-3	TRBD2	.	CASSLGWSGGREDTQYF	TGTGCTAGCAGCTTAGGCTGGAGCGGGGGCCGGGAAGATACGCAGTATTTT
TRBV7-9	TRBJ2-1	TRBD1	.	CASRPRTGGMHEQFF	TGTGCCAGCAGACCCCGGACAGGGGGTATGCATGAGCAGTTCTTC
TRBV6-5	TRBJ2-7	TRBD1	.	CASRKQGAFYEQYF	TGTGCCAGCAGAAAACAGGGGGCTTTCTACGAGCAGTACTTC
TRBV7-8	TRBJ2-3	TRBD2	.	CASSLASGGADTQYF	TGTGCCAGCAGCTTAGCTAGCGGGGGGGCAGATACGCAGTATTTT
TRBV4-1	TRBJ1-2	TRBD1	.	CASSSYSGTGYGYTF	TGCGCCAGCAGCTCTTATTCCGGGACAGGCTATGGCTACACCTTC
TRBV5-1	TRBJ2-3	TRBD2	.	CASSLGLAGGTDTQYF	TGCGCCAGCAGCTTAGGACTAGCGGGGGGGACAGATACGCAGTATTTT
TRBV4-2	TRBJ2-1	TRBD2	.	CASSLGLAGNNEQFF	TGTGCCAGCAGCCTTGGACTAGCGGGGAACAATGAGCAGTTCTTC
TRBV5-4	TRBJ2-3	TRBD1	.	CASSRDRVDTQYF	TGTGCCAGCAGCCGGGACAGGGTGGATACGCAGTATTTT
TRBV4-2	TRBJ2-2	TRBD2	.	CASSQDVGLAGGAGELFF	TGTGCCAGCAGCCAAGATGTTGGGCTAGCGGGGGGGGCCGGGGAGCTGTTTTTT
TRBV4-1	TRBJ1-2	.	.	CASSQDGDIYGYTF	TGCGCCAGCAGCCAAGATGGGGACATATATGGCTACACCTTC
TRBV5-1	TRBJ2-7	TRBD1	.	CASSSLGTGFYEQYF	TGCGCCAGCAGCTCCCTGGGGACAGGGTTCTACGAGCAGTACTTC
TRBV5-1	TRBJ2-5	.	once	CASSLVPGHIQETQYF	TGCGCCAGCAGCTTGGTCCCGGGACACATACAAGAGACCCAGTACTTC
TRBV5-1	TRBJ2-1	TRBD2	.	CASSSTSGGANEQFF	TGCGCCAGCAGCTCTACTAGCGGGGGGGCAAATGAGCAGTTCTTC
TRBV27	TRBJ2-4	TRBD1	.	CASSPRGRGFKNIQYF	TGTGCCAGCAGTCCCAGGGGGCGGGGATTCAAAAACATTCAGTACTTC
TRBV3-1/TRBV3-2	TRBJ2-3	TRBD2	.	CASSQATSGGAWADTQYF	TGTGCCAGCAGCCAAGCGACTAGCGGGGGGGCATGGGCCGATACGCAGTATTTT
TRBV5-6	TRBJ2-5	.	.	CASSYGTGGGWETQYF	TGTGCCAGCAGCTATGGTACAGGGGGAGGGTGGGAGACCCAGTACTTC
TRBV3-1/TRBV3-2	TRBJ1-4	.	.	CASSLNRVDEKLFF	TGTGCCAGCAGCCTTAACAGGGTGGATGAAAAACTGTTTTTT
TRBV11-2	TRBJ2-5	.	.	CASSGASGETQYF	TGTGCCAGCAGCGGGGCGTCCGGAGAGACCCAGTACTTC
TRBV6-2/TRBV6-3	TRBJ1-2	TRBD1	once	CASSLRQGAEGYTF	TGTGCCAGCAGTCTTAGACAGGGGGCTGAAGGCTACACCTTC
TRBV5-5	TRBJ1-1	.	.	CASSVIIGEAAFF	TGTGCCAGCAGCGTAATCATAGGGGAGGCAGCTTTCTTT
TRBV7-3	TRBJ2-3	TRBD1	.	CASSLKGQLDTQYF	TGTGCCAGCAGCTTAAAGGGACAGCTAGATACGCAGTATTTT
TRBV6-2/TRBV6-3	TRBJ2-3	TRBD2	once	CASSYSVAGGLQTDTQYF	TGTGCCAGCAGTTACTCAGTAGCGGGGGGCCTGCAGACAGATACGCAGTATTTT